One and the same sample provided the 13 T cell receptor beta chains below, sequenced in a study of T cell responses to AZD1222 COVID-19 vaccine. Profiling relied on immunoSEQ multiplex PCR, and the TCRdb table lists in-frame clones only, not all of them. The data contain around 140,000 clones, 85% to 95% of them singletons. Sequenced material: peripheral blood, taken on day 0 of AZD1222 vaccination. These TCRs come from an adult in good health.

The CDR3 spells CASSKGRGRGLDEQFF. CDR3 coding DNA: TGTGCCAGCAGCAAAGGGAGAGGCAGGGGGCTTGATGAGCAGTTCTTC. This chain uses TRBV21-1 with TRBJ2-1; the table's D call TRBD1 went unverified against the DNA. TRBV21-1 has pseudogene status. This CDR3 has 16 amino acids.

The rearrangement links TRBV5-1 to TRBJ1-2, with D possibly TRBD1 on 5 matching bases. Germline CDR1 SGHRS, CDR2 YFSETQ. The CDR3 sequence is 12 residues long. V was clipped by 4 bases and J by 8 bases, with 12 bases between them. CDR3 sequence reads: CASSVSGTGYTF. The CDR3 DNA reads as TGCGCCAGCAGCGTCTCAGGGACCGGCTACACCTTC.

CDR3 sequence reads: CASSLDRANTGELFF. The CDR3 DNA reads TGTGCCAGCAGCTTAGACCGGGCCAACACCGGGGAGCTGTTTTTT. The chain carries TRBV7-2 and TRBJ2-2; D is ambiguous. Per the germline V gene, CDR1 is SGHTA and CDR2 is FQGNSA. The V and J ends lost 1 base and 2 bases respectively, with 8 bases between them. CDR3 length: 15 residues. Variable domain in full (rest from reference TRBV7-2 and TRBJ2-2): GAGVSQSPSNKVTEKGKDVELRCDPISGHTALYWYRQSLGQGLEFLIYFQGNSAPDKSGLPSDRFSAERTGGSVSTLTIQRTQQEDSAVYLCASSLDRANTGELFFGEGSRLTVL.

V gene TRBV11-1 combines with J gene TRBJ2-7; 12 bases fit TRBD2. With V trimmed by 5 bases and J by 7 bases, 9 bases remained unmatched. Germline loops: CDR1 SGHAT, CDR2 FQDESV (reference sequence). This CDR3 has 15 amino acids. For the CDR3, the DNA is TGTGCCAGCAGCCAGCGGACTAGCGGGACAGGGGAGCAGTACTTC. The encoded protein is CASSQRTSGTGEQYF.

This clone was found once. V usage is TRBV7-9 and J usage is TRBJ1-3; no clear D gene. The CDR3 has 13 residues. The germline V and J ends were trimmed by 2 bases and 3 bases, with 5 bases remaining between them. Germline V gene sequence: CDR1 SEHNR, CDR2 FQNEAQ (reference sequence). CDR3 nucleotides: TGTGCCAGCAGCTTAATCTTTGGAAACACCATATATTTT. As protein: CASSLIFGNTIYF.

This clone appeared a single time. The chain links TRBV19 to TRBJ1-2; D is ambiguous. Trimming cost V 0 bases and J 8 bases, with 19 bases left between them. The CDR3 spans 16 residues. Germline CDR1 and CDR2: LNHDA and SQIVND (reference sequence). The CDR3 nucleotides are TGTGCCAGTAGTATAGATGCACTCCTCGGGTTAGTCGGCTACACCTTC. The encoded protein is CASSIDALLGLVGYTF. The variable domain in full, with the rest retrieved from reference TRBV19 and TRBJ1-2, is DGGITQSPKYLFRKEGQNVTLSCEQNLNHDAMYWYRQDPGQGLRLIYYSQIVNDFQKGDIAEGYSVSREKKESFPLTVTSAQKNPTAFYLCASSIDALLGLVGYTFGSGTRLTVV.

The chain employs TRBV4-2 and TRBJ2-2, with D unclear. V lost 0 bases, J lost 0 bases, and 5 bases lay in between. This CDR3 is built from 15 residues. Germline CDR1 and CDR2: LGHNA and YNFKEQ. In DNA, the CDR3 is TGTGCCAGCAGCCAAGAACGAGCGAACACCGGGGAGCTGTTTTTT. The encoded protein is CASSQERANTGELFF.

V usage is TRBV20-1 and J usage is TRBJ2-3; D not certain. V was trimmed by 3 bases and J by 2 bases, leaving 15 bases between them. In germline, CDR1 is DFQATT, CDR2 SNEGSKA (reference sequence). The CDR3 runs to 15 residues. CDR3 sequence (DNA): TGCAGTGCTAGTATGTTGGCAGTCGTCACAGATACGCAGTATTTT. Amino acids: CSASMLAVVTDTQYF.

The rearrangement joins TRBV2 to TRBJ2-2; D remains unclear. V lost 0 bases and J lost 1, with 12 bases in between. The CDR3 has 17 amino acids. In germline, CDR1 is SNHLY, CDR2 FYNNEI. The CDR3 DNA reads TGTGCCAGCAGTGAAGCCGCCGGTTACAAGAACACCGGGGAGCTGTTTTTT. Translation: CASSEAAGYKNTGELFF.

The V and J genes are TRBV29-1 and TRBJ2-1, with 9 bases lining up with TRBD1. From germline, CDR1 is SQVTM and CDR2 ANQGSEA. The CDR3 runs to 16 residues. The V gene end was trimmed by 3 bases and the J gene end by 2 bases; junction bases not matched to a gene: 8. The CDR3 protein is CSVDPGGDRAYNEQFF. The DNA for the CDR3 is TGCAGCGTTGACCCGGGCGGGGACAGGGCCTACAATGAGCAGTTCTTC.

The J gene is TRBJ1-1, the V gene TRBV4-2; no clear D. V was cut by 0 bases and J by 5 bases, with 10 bases left in between. Germline CDR1 is LGHNA and CDR2 is YNFKEQ. The CDR3 consists of 14 residues. CDR3 nucleotide sequence: TGTGCCAGCAGCCAAGACCCGGTGAGGACTGAAGCTTTCTTT. Amino acid sequence: CASSQDPVRTEAFF.

The chain carries TRBV6-1 and TRBJ1-1; tentatively, D is TRBD1 (5 bases). V was shortened by 4 bases and J by 3 bases, with 21 bases between the two germline ends. Germline V gene lookup returns CDR1 MNHNS and CDR2 SASEGT. The CDR3 spans 17 residues. The CDR3 is CASSGRDEGIWDTEAFF. The CDR3 DNA reads as TGTGCCAGCAGTGGCCGGGACGAAGGAATTTGGGACACTGAAGCTTTCTTT.

This clone occurred once. V and J are TRBV25-1 and TRBJ2-2, with D possibly TRBD2 on 6 matching bases. The germline V and J ends were trimmed by 7 bases and 4 bases, with 13 bases remaining between them. The CDR3 is 14 residues long. Germline CDR1 reads MGHDK; CDR2 reads SYGVNS. CDR3 amino acids: CASTGGTGTGELFF. The CDR3 coding sequence is TGTGCCAGCACCGGGGGAACTGGCACCGGGGAGCTGTTTTTT.